One and the same sample provided the 21 T cell receptor beta chains below, sequenced in a study of OX40 agonist ivuxolimab in advanced cancers. Sequencing was performed with immunoSEQ multiplex PCR; in TCRdb, only in-frame clones are kept and a portion is missing. The table lists some 41,000 clones, over 75% of them singletons, with roughly 3.6% in the top ten. Sequencing was performed on CD4+ or CD8+ T cells sorted from blood, taken in a trial of the OX40 agonist ivuxolimab. The receptors stem from an adult with an advanced solid tumor such as melanoma, head and neck, liver or kidney cancer.

This clone turned up a few times. The chain combines TRBV5-1 with TRBJ2-5; the match to TRBD2 covers 7 bases. Germline CDR1 is SGHRS and CDR2 is YFSETQ. The J segment lost 5 bases and the V segment lost 4 bases, leaving 14 bases of the junction unmatched. The CDR3 loop spans 16 amino acids. CDR3 DNA sequence: TGCGCCAGCAGCCCCGGGGGGAGTGGAAGCAGGGAGACCCAGTACTTC. Translating gives CASSPGGSGSRETQYF.

The V call is TRBV28, the J call TRBJ1-2; TRBD1 might be the D (6 bases). This CDR3 comprises 12 residues. Trimming removed 7 bases at V and 10 bases at J, with 16 bases between. Germline V gene lookup returns CDR1 MDHEN and CDR2 SYDVKM. The CDR3 here is CASNLKVGAYTF. Here the CDR3 DNA reads TGTGCCAGCAACTTGAAAGTGGGGGCCTACACCTTC.

This rearrangement joins TRBV21-1 to TRBJ1-1; the listed D gene, TRBD1, was not tested against the DNA. TRBV21-1 is labeled a pseudogene. This CDR3 has 17 residues. Here the CDR3 DNA reads TGTGCCAGCAGCAAAGCCATCGGACAGGGGATGAACACTGAAGCTTTCTTT. Translating gives CASSKAIGQGMNTEAFF.

The gene calls are TRBV6-5 and TRBJ2-7, with D tentatively TRBD1 (5 bases). Trimming removed 8 bases at V and 2 bases at J, with 13 bases between. The CDR3 totals 13 residues. Germline V gives CDR1 MNHEY, CDR2 SVGAGI. Here the CDR3 reads CASSGQHPYEQYF. The CDR3 bases are TGTGCCAGCTCAGGGCAGCACCCCTACGAGCAGTACTTC.

The rearrangement uses TRBV21-1 and TRBJ2-7; the table's D gene call, TRBD1, was not cross checked with the DNA. TRBV21-1 is a pseudogene locus. The CDR3 totals 15 residues. The CDR3 loop is CASSNWDRGNYEQYF. In DNA form, the CDR3 reads TGTGCCAGCAGCAACTGGGACAGGGGAAACTACGAGCAGTACTTC.

Worth noting for this clone: The CDR3 does not close with the conserved phenylalanine or tryptophan, likely indicating a read error. The DNA is left out, because the CDR3 cannot be placed on it with certainty; the CDR3 is given as TCRdb lists it. This rearrangement joins TRBV28 to TRBJ2-3; the table gives TRBD2 as D, unverified against the DNA. With termini counted, the CDR3 has 14 amino acids. CDR1 is MDHEN, CDR2 SYDVKM, per germline. The CDR3 loop is CTSSPRRGGLEGVL.

In this sample, this clone turned up once. The gene calls are TRBV2 and TRBJ1-1; 7 bases match TRBD1. V was clipped by 6 bases and J by 0 bases; unmatched bases: 1. Germline loops: CDR1 SNHLY, CDR2 FYNNEI. There are 13 residues in the CDR3. The CDR3 sequence is CASRGQLNTEAFF. The CDR3 DNA sequence: TGTGCCAGCAGGGGACAGTTGAACACTGAAGCTTTCTTT.

This clone has only a few counts. The chain has TRBV5-1 and TRBJ2-5, with a possible D match to TRBD2 (5 bases). Germline values: CDR1 SGHRS, CDR2 YFSETQ. Trimming took off 1 base at V and 3 bases at J, with 10 bases between the two ends. The CDR3 spans 14 residues. The CDR3 bases are TGCGCCAGCAGCTTGTCCCCAGCGGAAGAGACCCAGTACTTC. Protein sequence: CASSLSPAEETQYF.

The sample holds a few counts of this clone. The chain links TRBV20-1 to TRBJ2-7; D call uncertain. Trimming shortened V by 3 bases and J by 0 bases, and 3 bases separated the two germline ends. The CDR3 spans 11 residues. Germline-derived CDR1 and CDR2 are DFQATT and SNEGSKA (reference sequence). The CDR3, as DNA: TGCAGTGCTAGCGACTCCTACGAGCAGTACTTC. As protein: CSASDSYEQYF.

This clone was picked up a small number of times. This chain connects TRBV6-5 to TRBJ1-2; TRBD1 matches at 8 bases. This CDR3 contains 13 residues. CDR1 is MNHEY and CDR2 is SVGAGI in the germline V gene. The V and J ends lost 10 bases and 2 bases, in that order; junction bases with no gene match: 6. The CDR3 DNA sequence: TGTGCCATCTCGGACAGGGCGAACTATGGCTACACCTTC. Protein: CAISDRANYGYTF.

The rearrangement uses TRBV27 and TRBJ2-1; tentative D call: TRBD2 (5 bases). CDR3 length: 13 amino acids. Germline-derived CDR1 and CDR2 are MNHEY and SMNVEV (reference sequence). Trimming pared 6 bases from V and 7 bases from J, leaving 13 bases between. CDR3 nucleotide sequence: TGTGCCAGCAGGGCCTCGGGGAGTAATGAGCAGTTCTTC. Translation gives CASRASGSNEQFF.

The chain combines TRBV11-1 with TRBJ1-5; D is unresolved. V was cut by 5 bases and J by 0 bases, with 11 bases left in between. CDR3 size: 15 residues. Germline V lookup: CDR1 SGHAT, CDR2 FQDESV (reference sequence). The CDR3 loop is CASSVDMYSNQPQHF. In DNA form, the CDR3 reads TGTGCCAGCAGCGTCGACATGTATAGCAATCAGCCCCAGCATTTT. Full variable domain (rest looked up from reference TRBV11-1 and TRBJ1-5): EAEVAQSPRYKITEKSQAVAFWCDPISGHATLYWYRQILGQGPELLVQFQDESVVDDSQLPKDRFSAERLKGVDSTLKIQPAELGDSAMYLCASSVDMYSNQPQHFGDGTRLSIL.

This clone showed up just once. J is TRBJ2-7 and V is TRBV27; 12 nucleotides match TRBD2. After removal of 6 bases from V and 5 bases from J, the junction contained 5 bases not matched to a gene. Germline loops: CDR1 MNHEY, CDR2 SMNVEV (reference sequence). This CDR3 is 14 amino acids long. In nucleotides, the CDR3 is TGTGCCAGCAGGCGACTAGCGGGAGTCGACGAGCAGTACTTC. It encodes CASRRLAGVDEQYF.

The chain combines TRBV18 with TRBJ2-6; D uncertain. Germline values: CDR1 KGHSH, CDR2 LQKENI. Trimming left V 1 base short and J 6 bases short, with 10 bases between. This CDR3 is 15 amino acids long. The CDR3 reads CASSPQGAQANVLTF. The CDR3 coding sequence is TGTGCCAGCTCACCACAAGGAGCCCAGGCCAACGTCCTGACTTTC.

Here the CDR3 reads CATIPDRGAPTDTQYF. In DNA form, the CDR3 reads TGTGCCACCATTCCGGACAGGGGGGCCCCCACAGATACGCAGTATTTT. The V call is TRBV15, the J call TRBJ2-3; the match to TRBD1 covers 10 bases. Germline CDR1 and CDR2: LNHNV and YYDKDF (reference sequence). The CDR3 covers 16 residues. Germline trimming cut 7 bases from V and 2 bases from J; bases unmatched to any gene: 9.

V usage is TRBV9 and J usage is TRBJ2-1; 12 bases are a match to TRBD2. V trimming: 3 bases; J trimming: 16 bases; junction bases outside the gene matches: 32. Germline V gives CDR1 SGDLS, CDR2 YYNGEE. This CDR3 has 21 amino acids. This CDR3 is CASSEPSRTGLAGKGSEGRFF. The CDR3 DNA follows: TGTGCCAGCAGCGAGCCGTCCCGTACGGGACTAGCGGGCAAGGGCAGTGAGGGCAGATTCTTC.

The chain couples TRBV4-2 to TRBJ2-2; 10 positions agree with TRBD2. The CDR3 totals 16 residues. V was clipped by 0 bases and J by 5 bases; unmatched bases: 3. Germline V gene sequence: CDR1 LGHNA, CDR2 YNFKEQ. CDR3 nucleotide sequence: TGTGCCAGCAGCCAAGAGAGCGGGAGGGGGACCGGGGAGCTGTTTTTT. Translating gives CASSQESGRGTGELFF.

The chain joins TRBV10-3 to TRBJ1-4; the match to TRBD1 covers 8 bases. Germline assignment: CDR1 ENHRY and CDR2 SYGVKD. Trimming removed 2 bases from V and 4 bases from J; junction bases left unmatched: 0. The CDR3 consists of 14 residues. CDR3: CAISETGGNEKLFF. The CDR3 DNA is TGTGCCATCAGTGAGACAGGGGGTAATGAAAAACTGTTTTTT.

The chain joins TRBV28 to TRBJ2-5; a possible D gene is TRBD2 (6 bases). The V gene's germline CDR1 is MDHEN and CDR2 SYDVKM. V was trimmed by 6 bases and J by 0 bases, leaving 8 bases between them. The CDR3 spans 13 residues. CDR3 loop: CASRVADQETQYF. For the CDR3, the DNA is TGTGCCAGCAGAGTAGCGGACCAAGAGACCCAGTACTTC. The variable domain in full, completed from reference TRBV28 and TRBJ2-5, reads DVKVTQSSRYLVKRTGEKVFLECVQDMDHENMFWYRQDPGLGLRLIYFSYDVKMKEKGDIPEGYSVSREKKERFSLILESASTNQTSMYLCASRVADQETQYFGPGTRLLVL.

This chain joins TRBV6-5 and TRBJ1-2; possible D gene TRBD1, 5 bases. V was trimmed by 7 bases and J by 7 bases, leaving 16 bases between them. The CDR3 covers 13 residues. CDR1 and CDR2 from the germline V gene are MNHEY and SVGAGI. CDR3 protein: CASKETARSGYTF. The DNA of the CDR3 is TGTGCCAGCAAGGAGACAGCTCGCTCTGGCTACACCTTC.

The CDR3, as DNA: TGTGCCAGCAGTAGAGGGGGTGGAGAGGAAAAACTGTTTTTT. Its protein is CASSRGGGEEKLFF. The chain joins TRBV28 to TRBJ1-4; D perhaps matches TRBD1 (6 bases). This CDR3 is built from 14 residues. Germline assignment: CDR1 MDHEN and CDR2 SYDVKM. V was cut by 5 bases and J by 8 bases, with 15 bases left in between.